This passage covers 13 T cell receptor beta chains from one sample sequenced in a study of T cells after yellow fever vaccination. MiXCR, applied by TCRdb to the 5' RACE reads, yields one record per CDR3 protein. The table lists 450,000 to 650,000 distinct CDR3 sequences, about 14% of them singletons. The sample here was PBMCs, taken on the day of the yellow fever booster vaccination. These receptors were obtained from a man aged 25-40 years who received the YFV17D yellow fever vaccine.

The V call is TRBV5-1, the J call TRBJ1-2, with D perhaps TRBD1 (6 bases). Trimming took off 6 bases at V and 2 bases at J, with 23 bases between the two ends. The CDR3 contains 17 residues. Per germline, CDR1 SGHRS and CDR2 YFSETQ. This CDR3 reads CASTQGAGDMGNYGYTF. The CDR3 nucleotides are TGCGCCAGCACCCAAGGGGCTGGGGACATGGGCAACTATGGCTACACCTTC.

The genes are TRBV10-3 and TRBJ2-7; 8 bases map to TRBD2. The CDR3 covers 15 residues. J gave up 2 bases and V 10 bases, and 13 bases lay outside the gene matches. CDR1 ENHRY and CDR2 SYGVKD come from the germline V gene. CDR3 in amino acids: CATAGGSGVTYEQYF. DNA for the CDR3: TGTGCCACCGCTGGGGGTAGCGGGGTTACCTACGAGCAGTACTTC.

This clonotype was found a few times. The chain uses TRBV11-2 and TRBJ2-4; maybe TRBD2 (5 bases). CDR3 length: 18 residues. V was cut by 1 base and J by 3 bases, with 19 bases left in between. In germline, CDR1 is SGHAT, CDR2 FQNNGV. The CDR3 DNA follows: TGTGCCAGCAGCTTAGGTGCTTCTTGGACTCGGGGCAAAAACATTCAGTACTTC. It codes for CASSLGASWTRGKNIQYF.

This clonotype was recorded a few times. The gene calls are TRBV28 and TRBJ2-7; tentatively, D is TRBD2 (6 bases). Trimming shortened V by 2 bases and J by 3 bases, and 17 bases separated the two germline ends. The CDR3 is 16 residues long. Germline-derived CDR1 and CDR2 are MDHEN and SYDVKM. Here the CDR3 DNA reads TGTGCCAGCAGTTTACCCCGCGGGACGGCTTACTACGAGCAGTACTTC. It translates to CASSLPRGTAYYEQYF. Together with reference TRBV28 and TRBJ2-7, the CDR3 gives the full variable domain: DVKVTQSSRYLVKRTGEKVFLECVQDMDHENMFWYRQDPGLGLRLIYFSYDVKMKEKGDIPEGYSVSREKKERFSLILESASTNQTSMYLCASSLPRGTAYYEQYFGPGTRLTVT.

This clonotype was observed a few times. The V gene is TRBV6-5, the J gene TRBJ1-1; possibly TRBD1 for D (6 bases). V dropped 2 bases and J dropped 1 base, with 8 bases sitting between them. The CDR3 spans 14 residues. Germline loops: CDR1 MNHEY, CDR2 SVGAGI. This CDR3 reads CASSYPGQNTEAFF. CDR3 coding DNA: TGTGCCAGCAGTTACCCGGGACAGAACACTGAAGCTTTCTTT.

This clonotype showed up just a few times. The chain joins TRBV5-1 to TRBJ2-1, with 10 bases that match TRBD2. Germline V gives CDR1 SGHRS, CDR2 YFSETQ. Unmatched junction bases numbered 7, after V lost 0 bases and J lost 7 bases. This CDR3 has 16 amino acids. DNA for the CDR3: TGCGCCAGCAGCTTGGAAGGACTAGCGGTGAGGAATGAGCAGTTCTTC. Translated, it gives CASSLEGLAVRNEQFF.

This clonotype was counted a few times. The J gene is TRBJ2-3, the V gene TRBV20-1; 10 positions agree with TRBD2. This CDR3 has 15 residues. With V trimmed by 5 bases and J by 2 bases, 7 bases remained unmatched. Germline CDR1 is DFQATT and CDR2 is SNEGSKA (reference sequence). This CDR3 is CSALSGRELTDTQYF. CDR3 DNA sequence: TGCAGTGCTTTAAGCGGGAGGGAACTCACAGATACGCAGTATTTT.

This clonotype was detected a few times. The CDR3 is CASSQTGFGDGYTF. CDR3 coding DNA: TGTGCCAGCAGTCAGACAGGGTTCGGAGATGGCTACACCTTC. The chain couples TRBV12-3 or TRBV12-4 to TRBJ1-2, with 7 bases fitting TRBD1. The CDR3 has 14 amino acids. J was trimmed by 6 bases and V by 5 bases; bases with no gene match: 9.

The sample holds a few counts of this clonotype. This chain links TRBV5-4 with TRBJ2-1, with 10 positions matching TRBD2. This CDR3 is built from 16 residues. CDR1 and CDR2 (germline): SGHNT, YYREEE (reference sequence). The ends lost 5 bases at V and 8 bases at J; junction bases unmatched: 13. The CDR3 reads CASSFSGRLRSDEQFF. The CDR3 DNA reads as TGTGCCAGCAGTTTTAGCGGGAGGCTCAGATCGGATGAGCAGTTCTTC.

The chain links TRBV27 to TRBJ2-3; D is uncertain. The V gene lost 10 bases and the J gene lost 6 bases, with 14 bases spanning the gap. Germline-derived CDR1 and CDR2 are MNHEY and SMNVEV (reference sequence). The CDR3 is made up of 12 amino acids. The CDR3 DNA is TGTGCCACACCCAACCGGACCGATACGCAGTATTTT. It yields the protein CATPNRTDTQYF.

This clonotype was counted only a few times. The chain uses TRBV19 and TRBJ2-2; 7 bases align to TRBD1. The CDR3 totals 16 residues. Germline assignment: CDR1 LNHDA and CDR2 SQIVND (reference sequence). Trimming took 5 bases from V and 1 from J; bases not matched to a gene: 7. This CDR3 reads CASSPTGQLNTGELFF. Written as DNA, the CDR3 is TGTGCCAGTAGTCCGACGGGACAGTTGAACACCGGGGAGCTGTTTTTT.

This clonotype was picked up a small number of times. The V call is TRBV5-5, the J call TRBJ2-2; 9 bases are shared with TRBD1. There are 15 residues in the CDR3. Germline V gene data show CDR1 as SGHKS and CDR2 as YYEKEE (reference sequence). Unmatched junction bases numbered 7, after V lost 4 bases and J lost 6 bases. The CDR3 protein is CASSTGQGLSGELFF. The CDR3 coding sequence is TGTGCCAGCAGCACGGGACAGGGTTTGTCCGGGGAGCTGTTTTTT. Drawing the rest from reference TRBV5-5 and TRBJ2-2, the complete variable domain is DAGVTQSPTHLIKTRGQQVTLRCSPISGHKSVSWYQQVLGQGPQFIFQYYEKEERGRGNFPDRFSARQFPNYSSELNVNALLLGDSALYLCASSTGQGLSGELFFGEGSRLTVL.

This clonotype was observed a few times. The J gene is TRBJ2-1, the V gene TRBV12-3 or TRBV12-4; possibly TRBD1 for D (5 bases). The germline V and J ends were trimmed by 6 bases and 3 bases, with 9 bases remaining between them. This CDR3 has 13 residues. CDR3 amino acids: CASSRGHYNEQFF. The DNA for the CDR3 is TGTGCCAGCAGCCGCGGACACTACAATGAGCAGTTCTTC.